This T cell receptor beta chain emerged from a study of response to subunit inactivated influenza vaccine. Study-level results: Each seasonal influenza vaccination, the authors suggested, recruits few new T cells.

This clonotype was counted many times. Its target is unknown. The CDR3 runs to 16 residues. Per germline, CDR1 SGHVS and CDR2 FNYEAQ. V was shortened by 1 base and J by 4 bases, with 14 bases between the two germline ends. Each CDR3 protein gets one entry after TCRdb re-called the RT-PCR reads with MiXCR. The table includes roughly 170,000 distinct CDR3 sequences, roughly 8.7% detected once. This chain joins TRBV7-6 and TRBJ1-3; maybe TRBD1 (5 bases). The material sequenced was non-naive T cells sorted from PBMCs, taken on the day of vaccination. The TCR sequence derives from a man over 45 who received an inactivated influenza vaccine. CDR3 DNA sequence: TGTGCCAGCAGCTTAGGTCTTTCAGGGTCCGGAAACACCATATATTTT. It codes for CASSLGLSGSGNTIYF.